The 16 T cell receptor beta chains below were found in one sample sequenced in a study of T cells in Graves' hyperthyroidism and ophthalmopathy. It was RNA transcripts that yielded the amplified TCR beta CDR3 regions. With the HTBI primer set, the TCR CDR3 went through a first round of RT-PCR. In TCRdb, the multiplex PCR reads were re-called with MiXCR into one record per CDR3 protein. The table records 330,000 or so distinct CDR3 sequences, approximately 18% of them present only once. The sample consisted of blood. The source is a man aged 45-65 years with Graves' ophthalmopathy.

This clonotype was observed a handful of times. CDR3 in amino acids: CASSLGSDRASETQYF. The CDR3 DNA is TGCGCCAGCAGCTTGGGAAGCGACAGGGCGTCGGAGACCCAGTACTTC. The chain couples TRBV5-1 to TRBJ2-5; 7 bases agree with TRBD1. The CDR3 consists of 16 residues. V dropped 0 bases and J dropped 5; count of bases not matched to a gene: 10. Germline V gene lookup returns CDR1 SGHRS and CDR2 YFSETQ.

Only a few counts were recorded for this clonotype. The rearrangement links TRBV9 to TRBJ1-1; possible D gene TRBD1, 5 bases. Germline CDR1 reads SGDLS; CDR2 reads YYNGEE. The CDR3 consists of 16 residues. Trimming took 0 bases from V and 0 from J, leaving 12 bases between them. The CDR3 loop is CASSVGDRPMNTEAFF. The CDR3 DNA follows: TGTGCCAGCAGCGTAGGGGACCGACCCATGAACACTGAAGCTTTCTTT.

V and J are TRBV7-2 and TRBJ2-4, with D perhaps TRBD1 or TRBD2 (5 bases each). The CDR3 contains 17 residues. Germline values: CDR1 SGHTA, CDR2 FQGNSA. V was pared by 6 bases and J by 1 base, with 19 bases between. The CDR3 coding sequence is TGTGCCAGCAGTGAAGAGGTGGGACCTCAGGCCAAAAACATTCAGTACTTC. It translates to CASSEEVGPQAKNIQYF. The full variable domain, rest sourced from reference TRBV7-2 and TRBJ2-4, is GAGVSQSPSNKVTEKGKDVELRCDPISGHTALYWYRQSLGQGLEFLIYFQGNSAPDKSGLPSDRFSAERTGGSVSTLTIQRTQQEDSAVYLCASSEEVGPQAKNIQYFGAGTRLSVL.

This chain links TRBV29-1 with TRBJ1-4, with TRBD1 as a possible D gene (5 bases). CDR1 SQVTM and CDR2 ANQGSEA come from the germline V gene. This CDR3 has 15 amino acids. Trimming left V 5 bases short and J 6 bases short, with 19 bases between. The CDR3 sequence is CSVKGTVWGYEKLFF. CDR3 DNA sequence: TGCAGCGTTAAAGGGACGGTGTGGGGGTATGAAAAACTGTTTTTT.

This clonotype was observed many times. V usage is TRBV20-1 and J usage is TRBJ1-1; D perhaps matches TRBD1 (6 bases). V lost 1 base to trimming and J lost 1 base, with 10 bases between them. The CDR3 loop spans 14 amino acids. Germline CDR1 reads DFQATT; CDR2 reads SNEGSKA (reference sequence). The CDR3 region is CSARVWGQNTEAFF. Written as DNA, the CDR3 is TGCAGTGCTAGAGTGTGGGGACAGAACACTGAAGCTTTCTTT.

This clonotype was seen more than once but under ten times. The rearrangement links TRBV6-5 to TRBJ1-2; D gene ambiguous. The V end was cut by 0 bases, the J end by 4 bases, with 9 bases between. The germline CDR1 and CDR2 sequences are MNHEY and SVGAGI. This CDR3 spans 14 amino acids. CDR3 sequence reads: CASSYSNRLYGYTF. DNA of the CDR3: TGTGCCAGCAGTTACTCGAACCGACTCTATGGCTACACCTTC.

This clonotype was counted ten times or more. The chain combines TRBV28 with TRBJ1-2; 8 bases are a match to TRBD1. Germline V gene data show CDR1 as MDHEN and CDR2 as SYDVKM. The V segment lost 3 bases and the J segment 3 bases; nucleotides outside the gene matches: 3. The CDR3 is made up of 14 amino acids. For the CDR3, the DNA is TGTGCCAGCAGTTTTCCGGGACAGGACTATGGCTACACCTTC. It codes for CASSFPGQDYGYTF.

This clonotype turned up a few times. The CDR3 sequence is CASSFPGSKNIQYF. In DNA form, the CDR3 reads TGTGCCAGCAGTTTCCCGGGCTCCAAAAACATTCAGTACTTC. The chain recombines TRBV12-3 or TRBV12-4 with TRBJ2-4; D gene unclear. V was clipped by 3 bases and J by 2 bases, with 8 bases between them. This CDR3 is built from 14 residues.

This chain uses TRBV18 with TRBJ1-2; TRBD1 matches at 9 bases. Germline V gene lookup returns CDR1 KGHSH and CDR2 LQKENI. Trimming took 6 bases from V and 6 from J; bases not matched to a gene: 8. The CDR3 runs to 14 residues. The DNA for the CDR3 is TGTGCCAGCTCGCTTCCGGGACAGGGTAATGGCTACACCTTC. The encoded protein is CASSLPGQGNGYTF.

V usage is TRBV11-2 and J usage is TRBJ1-2; maybe TRBD1 (6 bases). Per germline, CDR1 SGHAT and CDR2 FQNNGV. CDR3 length: 16 amino acids. With 4 bases removed from V and 4 bases from J, the gap between germline ends came to 19 bases. The CDR3 DNA reads TGTGCCAGCAGCTCAGAGGGGGGGGCGCGTGTCTATGGCTACACCTTC. Translation: CASSSEGGARVYGYTF.

This clonotype was counted a few times. This chain connects TRBV6-1 to TRBJ2-1; D call uncertain. The CDR3 runs 15 residues. Trimming shortened V by 7 bases and J by 2 bases, and 15 bases separated the two germline ends. Germline values: CDR1 MNHNS, CDR2 SASEGT. DNA of the CDR3: TGTGCCAGCACGGTCGAGCCTGGAACCTACAATGAGCAGTTCTTC. Its protein product is CASTVEPGTYNEQFF.

Many counts were recorded for this clonotype. The V call is TRBV2, the J call TRBJ1-5; D unresolved. The CDR3 is 14 residues long. Trimming shortened V by 6 bases and J by 6 bases, and 15 bases separated the two germline ends. In germline, CDR1 is SNHLY, CDR2 FYNNEI. This CDR3 reads CASSPRRSGQPQHF. The CDR3 DNA follows: TGTGCCAGCAGCCCGAGGCGGTCGGGTCAGCCCCAGCATTTT.

To note about this clonotype: Given a much more abundant clone one base away, this may be a read error. The chain is built from TRBV11-2 and TRBJ1-2; D remains ambiguous. Germline V lookup: CDR1 SGHAT, CDR2 FQNNGV. This CDR3 region has 15 residues. Here the CDR3 reads CASRSLSQINYGHTF. CDR3 nucleotide sequence: TGTGCCAGCAGATCTCTCTCTCAGATAAACTATGGCCACACCTTC.

V and J are TRBV5-1 and TRBJ2-1, with no clear D. V lost 2 bases and J 1 base, leaving 10 bases between the germline ends. Germline assignment: CDR1 SGHRS and CDR2 YFSETQ. This CDR3 is built from 15 residues. CDR3 bases: TGCGCCAGCAGCTTATTTTCGGTGTCCTACAATGAGCAGTTCTTC. Amino acids: CASSLFSVSYNEQFF. The entire variable domain, with the rest obtained from reference TRBV5-1 and TRBJ2-1, is as follows: KAGVTQTPRYLIKTRGQQVTLSCSPISGHRSVSWYQQTPGQGLQFLFEYFSETQRNKGNFPGRFSGRQFSNSRSEMNVSTLELGDSALYLCASSLFSVSYNEQFFGPGTRLTVL.

Only a few counts were recorded for this clonotype. V gene TRBV5-1 combines with J gene TRBJ2-7; 11 bases map to TRBD1. Trimming cost V 5 bases and J 5 bases; bases outside gene matches: 9. In germline, CDR1 is SGHRS, CDR2 YFSETQ. The CDR3 loop spans 15 amino acids. DNA for the CDR3: TGCGCCAGCAGGTCTCGGACAGGGGGCGGGAACGAGCAGTACTTC. Its translation is CASRSRTGGGNEQYF.

A few counts support this clonotype. This chain uses TRBV24-1 with TRBJ1-1; D is possibly TRBD1 (5 bases). CDR1 and CDR2 (germline): KGHDR, SFDVKD. With 3 bases removed from V and 1 base from J, the gap between germline ends came to 8 bases. The CDR3 covers 14 residues. CDR3 in amino acids: CATSDTGKNTEAFF. CDR3 nucleotides: TGTGCCACCAGTGATACAGGAAAGAACACTGAAGCTTTCTTT.